This T cell receptor beta chain was recorded in a study of blood T cell repertoires in COVID-19. At the level of the study: Material from acute and convalescent COVID-19 was sourced from the United States, Italy and Spain. The analysed material was cDNA or gDNA that came from T cells, B-cell-depleted T cells, or PBMCs.

Source study methods: Reference gene primer amplification gave nucleated cell count estimates. This table comes from immunoSEQ multiplex PCR, and its TCRdb copy is limited to in-frame clones, with some not included. V and J calls plus clone size are reproduced from that table; the DNA served to infer D and trimming. The repertoire has about 400,000 clones, around nine tenths of them found once; the top ten carry about 2.9%. The CDR3 has 13 residues. CDR1 is LGHDT, CDR2 YNNKEL, per germline (reference sequence). Points on this clone: A read error may produce the germline difference seen at one junction end.

The rearrangement links TRBV3-1 (or the pseudogene TRBV3-2) to TRBJ2-1; 7 bases agree with TRBD2. The source is a human donor in a cohort sampled during active COVID-19. Sample: peripheral blood. The CDR3 DNA is TGTGCCAGCAGCCAAGTTGGGAGGGCCCCCCGAGTCTTC. This translates into CASSQVGRAPRVF.